This T cell receptor beta chain emerged from a study of CD8+CD57+ T cells in acquired aplastic anemia. The CDR3 runs 16 residues. V shed 3 bases and J shed 1 base, with 13 bases lying between them. The V gene's germline CDR1 is SEHNR and CDR2 FQNEAQ (reference sequence). For sequencing, patients were chosen who had shown expansion of CD8+CD57+ cells by flow cytometry. Genomic DNA acted as the template from which TCR beta VDJ combination and CDR3 sequence profiling were carried out. TCRdb recomputed calls from the reads with MiXCR, one row per CDR3 protein. The sample includes a few hundred thousand distinct CDR3 sequences, 45% to 65% seen only once; the top ten take 1% to 1.5%.

The genes are TRBV7-9 and TRBJ2-1; D is perhaps TRBD1 (6 bases). This TCR was sampled from a human donor with aplastic anemia. The sample comprised sorted CD4+, CD8+, or CD8+CD57+ T cells (not recorded which) from PBMCs. The chain's CDR3 is CASSLLGAQSYNEQFF. The CDR3 nucleotides read TGTGCCAGCAGCTTGTTGGGGGCGCAATCCTACAATGAGCAGTTCTTC.